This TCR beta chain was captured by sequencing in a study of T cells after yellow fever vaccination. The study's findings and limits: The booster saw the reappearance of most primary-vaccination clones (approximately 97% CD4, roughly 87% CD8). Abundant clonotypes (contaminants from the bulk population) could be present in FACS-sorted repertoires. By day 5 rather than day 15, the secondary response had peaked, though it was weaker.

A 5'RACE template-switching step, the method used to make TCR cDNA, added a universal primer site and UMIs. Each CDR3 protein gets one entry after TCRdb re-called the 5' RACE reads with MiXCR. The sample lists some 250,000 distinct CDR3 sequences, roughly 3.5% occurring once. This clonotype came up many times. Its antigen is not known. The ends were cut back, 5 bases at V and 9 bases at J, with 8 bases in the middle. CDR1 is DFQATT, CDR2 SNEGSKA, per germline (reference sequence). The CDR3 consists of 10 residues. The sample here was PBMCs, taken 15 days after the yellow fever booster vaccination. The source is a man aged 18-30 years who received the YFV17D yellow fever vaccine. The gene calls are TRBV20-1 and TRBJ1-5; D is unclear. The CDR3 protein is CSAGPAPQHF. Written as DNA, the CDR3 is TGCAGTGCTGGCCCAGCGCCCCAGCATTTT.